This note documents a single T cell receptor (beta chain) sequence. The antigen is not known. This specimen comes from a study of T-cell memory formation after mild COVID-19. Overall study: Each donor largely had its own TCR clusters.

General study points: While clones contracting from day 15 to 85 were balanced between CD4 and CD8, later expanders leaned CD4+.

Researchers used 5'RACE with constant-segment primers to make TCR alpha and TCR beta cDNA libraries that carry sample barcodes and UMIs. TCRdb recomputed calls from the 5' RACE reads with MiXCR, one row per CDR3 protein. The sample shows around 340,000 distinct CDR3 sequences, 13% to 15% of them seen only once. The length of the CDR3 is 15 residues. V dropped 2 bases and J dropped 7 bases, with 16 bases sitting between them. The germline CDR1 and CDR2 sequences are KGHDR and SFDVKD. Material: PBMCs or a T cell subset sorted from them (not recorded which). This receptor was taken from a man between 18 and 35 years old who had mild COVID-19 (a few samples of this study predate the infection). Cell type and time point are not known. The J gene is TRBJ1-1, the V gene TRBV24-1, with D perhaps matching TRBD1 (6 bases). CDR3 amino acids: CATSDSGQIPNEAFF. As DNA, the CDR3 is TGTGCCACCAGTGATTCCGGACAGATTCCGAATGAAGCTTTCTTT.